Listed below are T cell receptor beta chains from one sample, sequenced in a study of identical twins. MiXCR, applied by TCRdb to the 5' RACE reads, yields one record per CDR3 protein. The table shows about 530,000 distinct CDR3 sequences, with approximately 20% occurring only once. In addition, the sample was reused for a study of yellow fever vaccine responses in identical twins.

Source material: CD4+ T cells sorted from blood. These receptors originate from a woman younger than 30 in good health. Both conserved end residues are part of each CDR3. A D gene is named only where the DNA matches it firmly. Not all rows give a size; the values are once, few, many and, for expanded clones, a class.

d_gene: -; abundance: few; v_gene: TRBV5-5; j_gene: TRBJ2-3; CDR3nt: TGTGCCAGCAGCTTGAGGGCGGCTCCCGGGGATACGCAGTATTTT; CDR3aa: CASSLRAAPGDTQYF
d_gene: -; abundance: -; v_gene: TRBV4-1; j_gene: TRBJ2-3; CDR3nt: TGCGCCAGCAGCCAAGATCCCAAATTCACAGATACGCAGTATTTT; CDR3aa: CASSQDPKFTDTQYF
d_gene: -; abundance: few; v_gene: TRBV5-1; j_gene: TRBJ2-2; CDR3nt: TGCGCCAGCAGCTCAGGGTCCACCGGGGAGCTGTTTTTT; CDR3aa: CASSSGSTGELFF
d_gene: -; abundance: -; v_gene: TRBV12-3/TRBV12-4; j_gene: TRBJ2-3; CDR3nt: TGTGCCAGCAGTTTCAGCGCTCATACGCAGTATTTT; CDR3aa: CASSFSAHTQYF
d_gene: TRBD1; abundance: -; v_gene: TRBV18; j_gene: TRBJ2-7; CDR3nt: TGTGCCAGCTCGTGGGGGACAGGGTCTAACTACGAGCAGTACTTC; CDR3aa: CASSWGTGSNYEQYF
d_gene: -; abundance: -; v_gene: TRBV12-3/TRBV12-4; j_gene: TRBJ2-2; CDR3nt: TGTGCCAGCAGTCCTTCTTGGGCCGGGGAGCTGTTTTTT; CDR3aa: CASSPSWAGELFF
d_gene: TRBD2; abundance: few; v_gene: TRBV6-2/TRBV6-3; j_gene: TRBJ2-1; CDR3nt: TGTGCCAGCAGTTATAAGGGACTAGCGGGGTTCAATGAGCAGTTCTTC; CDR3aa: CASSYKGLAGFNEQFF
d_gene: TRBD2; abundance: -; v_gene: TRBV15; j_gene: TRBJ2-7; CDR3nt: TGTGCCACCAGCAGAGAACTAGCGGGAGACGGAGTGCAGTACTTC; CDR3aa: CATSRELAGDGVQYF
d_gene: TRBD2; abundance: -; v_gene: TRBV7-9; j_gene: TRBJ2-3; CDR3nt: TGTGCCAGCAGCCTACTAGCGGGGGGCGCAAGCACAGATACGCAGTATTTT; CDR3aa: CASSLLAGGASTDTQYF
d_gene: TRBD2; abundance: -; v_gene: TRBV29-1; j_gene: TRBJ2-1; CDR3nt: TGCAGCGTTAAGACTAGCGGGAGATTGGCTTACAATGAGCAGTTCTTC; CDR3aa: CSVKTSGRLAYNEQFF
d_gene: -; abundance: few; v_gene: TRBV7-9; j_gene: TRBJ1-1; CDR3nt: TGTGCCAGCAGCCTACTAGGGGACACTGAAGCTTTCTTT; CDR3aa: CASSLLGDTEAFF
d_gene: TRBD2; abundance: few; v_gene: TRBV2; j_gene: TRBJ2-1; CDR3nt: TGTGCCAGCAGTGCGGGGGTAGCGGGAGGTGGGGAGCAGTTCTTC; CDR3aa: CASSAGVAGGGEQFF
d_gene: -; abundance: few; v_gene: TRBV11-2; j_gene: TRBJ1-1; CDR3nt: TGTGCCAGCAGCTTAGATCTAAGGCTTGAAGCTTTCTTT; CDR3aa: CASSLDLRLEAFF
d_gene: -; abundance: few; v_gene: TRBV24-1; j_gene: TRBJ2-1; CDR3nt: TGTGCCACCAGTGATTTGACTGCGGCCCGAAACCTCCCGAGGGACAATGAGCAGTTCTTC; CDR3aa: CATSDLTAARNLPRDNEQFF